This TCR beta chain stems from a study of shared clonotypes between healthy human individuals. Overall study: Three plates were used per donor for CD4 naive, three for CD4 memory, two for CD8 naive and one for CD8 memory.

The CDR3 has 15 residues. After removal of 4 bases from V and 7 bases from J, the junction contained 6 bases not matched to a gene. Germline V gives CDR1 MGHDK, CDR2 SYGVNS. TCRdb's copy holds only in-frame clones and misses some; the assay was immunoSEQ multiplex PCR. The top ten hold roughly 0.14% of the sample, which has roughly 2.5 million clones, 85% to 95% seen once. Findings and caveats of the study: The sharing of approximately 5.1% of naive CD4 clonotypes was seen across a handful of donors. Only blood samples were collected, and tissue repertoires likely differ. Non-shared clonotypes had lower generation probabilities than clonotypes shared by all four sorted-subset donors.

About this clone: Its antigen is unknown.

The sequenced sample consisted of naive CD4+ T cells sorted from blood. Subset indicated: CD45RA+ positively selected. The gene calls are TRBV25-1 and TRBJ1-5, with TRBD1 matching 11 bases. The sequence came from a man aged 18 to 29 in good health. DNA for the CDR3: TGTGCCAGCAGTGGGGGACAGGGGGTAGGACAGCCCCAGCATTTT. Protein: CASSGGQGVGQPQHF.